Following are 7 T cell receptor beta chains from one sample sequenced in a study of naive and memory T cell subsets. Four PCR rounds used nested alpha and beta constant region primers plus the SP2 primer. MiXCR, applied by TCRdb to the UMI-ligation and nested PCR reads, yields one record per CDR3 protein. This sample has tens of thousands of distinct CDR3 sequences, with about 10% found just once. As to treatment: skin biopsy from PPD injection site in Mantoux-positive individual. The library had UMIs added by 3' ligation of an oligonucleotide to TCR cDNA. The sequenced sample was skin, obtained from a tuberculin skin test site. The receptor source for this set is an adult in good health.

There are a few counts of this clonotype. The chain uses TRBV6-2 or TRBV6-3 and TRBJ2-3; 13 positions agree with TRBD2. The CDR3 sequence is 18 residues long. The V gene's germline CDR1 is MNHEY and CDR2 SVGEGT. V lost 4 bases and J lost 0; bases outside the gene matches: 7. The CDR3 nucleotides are TGTGCCAGCAGTTCACGACTAGCGGGGGGACCTAGCACAGATACGCAGTATTTT. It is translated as CASSSRLAGGPSTDTQYF.

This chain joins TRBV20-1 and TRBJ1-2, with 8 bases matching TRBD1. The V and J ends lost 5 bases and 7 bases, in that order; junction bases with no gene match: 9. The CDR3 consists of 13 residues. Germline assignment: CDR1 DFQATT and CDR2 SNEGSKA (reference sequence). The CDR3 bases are TGCAGTGCTGGTCGACAGGGGAGACTTGGCTACACCTTC. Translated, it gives CSAGRQGRLGYTF.

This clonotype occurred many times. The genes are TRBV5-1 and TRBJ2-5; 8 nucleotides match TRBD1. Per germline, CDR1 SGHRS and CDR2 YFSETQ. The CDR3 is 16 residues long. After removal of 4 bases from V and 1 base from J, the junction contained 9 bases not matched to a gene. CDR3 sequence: CASSPDRGHLQETQYF. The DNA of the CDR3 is TGCGCCAGCAGCCCAGACAGGGGACACCTCCAAGAGACCCAGTACTTC.

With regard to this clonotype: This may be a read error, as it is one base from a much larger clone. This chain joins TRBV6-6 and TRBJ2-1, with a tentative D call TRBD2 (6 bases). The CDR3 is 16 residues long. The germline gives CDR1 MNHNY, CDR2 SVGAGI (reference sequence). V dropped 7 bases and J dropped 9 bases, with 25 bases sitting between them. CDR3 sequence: CASTGSGTGGAGEQFF. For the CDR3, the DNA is TGTGCCAGCACAGGATCTGGGACTGGCGGGGCGGGTGAGCAGTTCTTC.

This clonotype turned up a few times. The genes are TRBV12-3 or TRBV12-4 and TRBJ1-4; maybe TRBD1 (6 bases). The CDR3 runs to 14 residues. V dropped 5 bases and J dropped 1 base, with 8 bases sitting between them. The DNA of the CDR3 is TGTGCCAGCAGTAAGGGGGGAACTAATGAAAAACTGTTTTTT. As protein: CASSKGGTNEKLFF.

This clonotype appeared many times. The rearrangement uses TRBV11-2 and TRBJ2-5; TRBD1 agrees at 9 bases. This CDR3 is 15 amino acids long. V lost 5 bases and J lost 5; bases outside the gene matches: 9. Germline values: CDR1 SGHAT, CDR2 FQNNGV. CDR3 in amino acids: CASSPSGQGGETQYF. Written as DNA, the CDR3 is TGTGCCAGCAGCCCGTCGGGACAGGGCGGCGAGACCCAGTACTTC.

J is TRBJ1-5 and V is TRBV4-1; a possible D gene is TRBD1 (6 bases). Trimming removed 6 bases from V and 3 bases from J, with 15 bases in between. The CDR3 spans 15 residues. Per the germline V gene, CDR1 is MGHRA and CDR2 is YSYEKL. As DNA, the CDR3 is TGCGCCAGCAGTCCGCCAGGGGTCAACAATCAGCCCCAGCATTTT. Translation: CASSPPGVNNQPQHF.